These 20 T cell receptor beta chains share one sample of origin, sequenced in a study of T cells in women clearing cervical HPV infection. Sequenced by immunoSEQ multiplex PCR; TCRdb stores in-frame clones only, minus some. Its table records around 35,000 clones. Source material: blood buffy coat. The receptors stem from a woman between 18 and 69 years old with a cervical HPV16 infection that either progressed to CIN3+ or cleared (not recorded which).

CDR3: CASSEEGSYNEQFF. The DNA read from the CDR3 is TGTGCCAGCAGTGAAGAAGGTTCCTACAATGAG. The chain combines TRBV2 with TRBJ2-1, with D uncertain. From the germline J gene comes the end of the CDR3, since the read stops 3 residues before it. Germline assignment: CDR1 SNHLY and CDR2 FYNNEI. Trimming removed 1 base from V and 1 base from J, with 5 bases in between. This CDR3 comprises 14 residues.

Concerning this clone: The read falls 3 residues short of the CDR3 end, and the missing part is taken from the germline J gene. This chain connects TRBV20-1 to TRBJ2-1, with 9 bases fitting TRBD2. Trimming at V came to 2 bases and at J to 3 bases, leaving 20 bases not matched to a gene. The germline gives CDR1 DFQATT, CDR2 SNEGSKA (reference sequence). This CDR3 spans 20 amino acids. CDR3 bases read: TGCAGTGCTAGACTTAAGAAATCAGGACTAGCGTATTCTTTCTACAATGAG. Its protein is CSARLKKSGLAYSFYNE. The CDR3 as a whole reads CSARLKKSGLAYSFYNEQFF.

On this clone: The read ends 3 residues before the CDR3 terminus; that terminus is restored from the germline J gene. This chain uses TRBV7-9 with TRBJ1-1; D gene unclear. Germline loops: CDR1 SEHNR, CDR2 FQNEAQ (reference sequence). This CDR3 contains 13 residues. Trimming stripped 3 bases from V and 1 base from J, with 6 bases between. The chain's CDR3 is CASSFPGNTEAFF. The part of the CDR3 DNA that was read is TGTGCCAGCAGCTTCCCGGGGAACACTGAA.

Comments on this clone: With the read ending 3 residues before the CDR3 end, the germline J gene is used to fill in that end. The chain carries TRBV29-1 and TRBJ1-2; 9 nucleotides line up with TRBD1. CDR1 and CDR2 (germline): SQVTM, ANQGSEA. The CDR3 runs 14 residues. V gave up 6 bases and J gave up 2 bases; unmatched junction bases: 7. Incomplete CDR3 DNA: TGCAGCGTGGGGGACAGGGCTTCCAACTATGGC. As protein: CSVGDRASNYG. Given in full, the CDR3 is CSVGDRASNYGYTF.

To note about this clone: The read ends 3 residues before the CDR3 terminus; that terminus is restored from the germline J gene. V usage is TRBV20-1 and J usage is TRBJ2-1; weak D call: TRBD1 (6 bases). The V end lost 4 bases, the J end lost 0 bases, and 7 bases lay between the germline ends. CDR1 and CDR2 from the germline V gene are DFQATT and SNEGSKA (reference sequence). This CDR3 region has 13 residues. The CDR3 DNA, read in part, is TGCAGTGCTACGGACAGCTCCTACAATGAG. This sequence encodes CSATDSSYNE. The full CDR3 sequence reads CSATDSSYNEQFF.

A note on this clone: Read coverage stops 3 residues before the CDR3 terminus; the germline J gene supplies the remainder. The chain joins TRBV5-1 to TRBJ2-1, with D perhaps matching TRBD2 (5 bases). The germline V and J ends were trimmed by 4 bases and 7 bases, with 15 bases remaining between them. The CDR3 runs 14 residues. CDR1 SGHRS and CDR2 YFSETQ come from the germline V gene. This chain's CDR3 is CASSPDYSGNEQFF. The sequenced part of the CDR3 DNA is TGCGCCAGCAGCCCCGACTATTCGGGGAATGAG.

Concerning this clone: The CDR3 goes on 3 residues after the read ends, and that part is filled in from the germline J gene. This rearrangement joins TRBV20-1 to TRBJ2-1; 8 nucleotides match TRBD2. The CDR3 consists of 15 residues. CDR1 and CDR2 from the germline V gene are DFQATT and SNEGSKA (reference sequence). Germline trimming cut 0 bases from V and 6 bases from J; bases unmatched to any gene: 7. The sequenced CDR3 bases are TGCAGTGCTAGAGATCGGCAGCGGGGGATCAATGAG. Protein: CSARDRQRGINE. The full CDR3 reads CSARDRQRGINEQFF.

As regards this clone: The observed sequence ends 3 residues before the CDR3 terminus, with the missing tail filled in from the germline J gene. The chain carries TRBV2 and TRBJ1-5; TRBD1 matches at 9 bases. The CDR3 runs 14 residues. V dropped 6 bases and J dropped 9; count of bases not matched to a gene: 9. Germline CDR1 SNHLY, CDR2 FYNNEI. Incomplete CDR3 DNA: TGTGCCAGCAGGGACGGACAGGGGAAGAGGCCC. This codes for CASRDGQGKRP. From start to end, the CDR3 is CASRDGQGKRPQHF.

To note about this clone: Read sequence stops 3 residues before the CDR3 end, and the germline J gene provides the missing end. The chain links TRBV5-3 to TRBJ2-6; D perhaps matches TRBD2 (7 bases). TRBV5-3 is labeled an ORF, and its function is uncertain. The V end was cut by 3 bases, the J end by 1 base, with 17 bases between. The length of the CDR3 is 18 residues. CDR3 bases read: TGTGCCAGAAGCTCCGGGGGGCGATACAGGTCTGGGGCCAACGTC. It codes for CARSSGGRYRSGANV. The whole CDR3 reads CARSSGGRYRSGANVLTF.

Details on this clone: The sequenced fragment ends 3 residues before the CDR3 boundary, so the rest is inferred from the germline J gene. The chain combines TRBV20-1 with TRBJ2-7; 13 positions match TRBD2. V shed 6 bases and J 5 bases; nucleotides not matched to a gene: 7. The CDR3 is 14 residues long. CDR1 is DFQATT, CDR2 SNEGSKA, per germline (reference sequence). The sequenced CDR3 bases are TGCAGTGCCGGGACTAGCGGGAACGTCCACGAG. Protein sequence: CSAGTSGNVHE. The full CDR3 protein reads CSAGTSGNVHEQYF.

A word on this clone: The CDR3 end falls 3 residues outside the read, so it is completed with the germline J gene. This chain links TRBV7-9 with TRBJ1-2; the match to TRBD1 covers 8 bases. The CDR3 loop spans 14 amino acids. Germline V lookup: CDR1 SEHNR, CDR2 FQNEAQ (reference sequence). The CDR3 is CASSSGQGSYDYTF. The CDR3 bases that were read are TGTGCCAGCAGCTCAGGACAGGGATCCTACGAC.

To note about this clone: The read ends 3 residues early relative to the CDR3; the germline J gene fills the gap. This chain links TRBV20-1 with TRBJ2-5, with TRBD2 matching over 13 bases. The V gene end was trimmed by 3 bases and the J gene end by 3 bases; junction bases not matched to a gene: 1. CDR3 size: 14 residues. The germline CDR1 and CDR2 sequences are DFQATT and SNEGSKA (reference sequence). CDR3 sequence reads: CSASGTSGEETQYF. The sequenced CDR3 bases are TGCAGTGCTAGCGGGACTAGCGGGGAAGAGACC.

As to this clone: The read ends 3 residues before the CDR3 terminus; that terminus is restored from the germline J gene. This rearrangement joins TRBV5-5 to TRBJ2-5, with D tentatively TRBD2 (7 bases). Trimming left V 4 bases short and J 3 bases short, with 13 bases between. The CDR3 has 14 residues. The germline V gene has CDR1 SGHKS and CDR2 YYEKEE (reference sequence). The sequenced CDR3 bases are TGTGCCAGCAGCCCCCGGGGGGCTGAAGAGACC. Translating gives CASSPRGAEET. The whole CDR3 sequence is CASSPRGAEETQYF.

Regarding this clone: The CDR3 end falls 3 residues outside the read, so it is completed with the germline J gene. The chain links TRBV5-1 to TRBJ2-1, with D unresolved. The CDR3 spans 15 residues. V was trimmed by 1 base and J by 0 bases, leaving 8 bases between them. Germline V CDR1 and CDR2: SGHRS, YFSETQ. CDR3 region: CASSLLSSSYNEQFF. CDR3 bases read: TGCGCCAGCAGCTTGCTCTCCAGCTCCTACAATGAG.

The part of the CDR3 DNA that was read is TGCGCCAGCAGCTTGTCTGGACAGCCCACCGAC. Its protein is CASSLSGQPTD. The whole CDR3 protein reads CASSLSGQPTDYTF. The V and J genes are TRBV5-1 and TRBJ1-2; D might be TRBD1 (6 bases). The read ends 3 residues before the CDR3 terminus; that terminus is restored from the germline J gene. CDR3 length: 14 amino acids. The V gene's germline CDR1 is SGHRS and CDR2 YFSETQ.

For this clone: The read terminates 3 residues ahead of where the CDR3 ends, so the germline J gene completes it. The rearrangement uses TRBV7-3 and TRBJ2-1, with 10 bases aligning to TRBD1. The V gene's germline CDR1 is SGHTA and CDR2 FQGTGA. CDR3 length: 14 residues. With V trimmed by 5 bases and J by 6 bases, 4 bases remained unmatched. The part of the CDR3 DNA that was read is TGTGCCAGCAGCACGCGGACAGGGGGCAATGAG. Its translation: CASSTRTGGNE. The CDR3, in full, reads CASSTRTGGNEQFF.

Remarks on this clone: The read terminates 3 residues before the CDR3 end, so the remaining end is supplied by the germline J gene. J is TRBJ2-7 and V is TRBV2, with a possible D match to TRBD1 (6 bases). The V gene lost 3 bases and the J gene lost 2 bases, with 8 bases spanning the gap. Germline V gene sequence: CDR1 SNHLY, CDR2 FYNNEI. The CDR3 covers 13 residues. The CDR3 region is CASSDGQTYEQYF. The CDR3 DNA, read in part, is TGTGCCAGCAGTGACGGACAGACCTACGAG.

About this clone itself: The germline gene is not matched at one end of the junction; a read error may be the cause. The read falls 3 residues short of the CDR3 end, and the missing part is taken from the germline J gene. The sample carries other DNA sequences with the same CDR3. The chain couples TRBV10-1 to TRBJ1-2; TRBD1 agrees at 7 bases. CDR3 length: 18 amino acids. Germline-derived CDR1 and CDR2 are WNHNN and SYGVQD (reference sequence). CDR3 bases read: TGCGCCAGCAGTGAGTCGACTCCGACAGGGTGGGGGAACTATGGA. It yields the protein CASSESTPTGWGNYG. The whole CDR3 sequence reads CASSESTPTGWGNYGYTF.

As to this clone: The read falls 3 residues short of the CDR3 end, and the missing part is taken from the germline J gene. The V gene is TRBV20-1, the J gene TRBJ2-5; perhaps TRBD2 as D (6 bases). Trimming pared 1 base from V and 5 bases from J, leaving 20 bases between. This CDR3 is 16 amino acids long. Germline V gene lookup returns CDR1 DFQATT and CDR2 SNEGSKA (reference sequence). The covered CDR3 bases are TGCAGTGCTAGAGTCTACCGGGGGAGCGCCCCGGAGACC. Its protein is CSARVYRGSAPET. The full CDR3 is CSARVYRGSAPETQYF.

With respect to this clone: The read terminates 3 residues before the CDR3 end, so the remaining end is supplied by the germline J gene. The V and J genes are TRBV20-1 and TRBJ2-1; 13 bases align to TRBD2. V lost 1 base and J lost 1; bases outside the gene matches: 1. CDR3 length equals 16 residues. Germline assignment: CDR1 DFQATT and CDR2 SNEGSKA (reference sequence). The part of the CDR3 DNA that was read is TGCAGTGCTAGAGGGACTAGCGGGGGTTCCTACAATGAG. Its translation: CSARGTSGGSYNE. In full, the CDR3 reads CSARGTSGGSYNEQFF.